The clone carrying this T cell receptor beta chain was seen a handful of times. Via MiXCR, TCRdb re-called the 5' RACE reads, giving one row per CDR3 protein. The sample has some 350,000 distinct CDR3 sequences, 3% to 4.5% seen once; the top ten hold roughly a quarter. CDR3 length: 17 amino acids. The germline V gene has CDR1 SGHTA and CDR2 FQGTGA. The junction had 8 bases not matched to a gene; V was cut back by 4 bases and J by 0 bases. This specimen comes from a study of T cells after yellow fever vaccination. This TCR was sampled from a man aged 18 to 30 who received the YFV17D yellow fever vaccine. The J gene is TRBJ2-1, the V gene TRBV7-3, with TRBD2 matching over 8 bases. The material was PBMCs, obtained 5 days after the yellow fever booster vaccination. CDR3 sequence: CASSSRTSLSSYNEQFF. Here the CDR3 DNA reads TGTGCCAGCAGCTCCCGGACTAGCCTTAGCTCCTACAATGAGCAGTTCTTC.